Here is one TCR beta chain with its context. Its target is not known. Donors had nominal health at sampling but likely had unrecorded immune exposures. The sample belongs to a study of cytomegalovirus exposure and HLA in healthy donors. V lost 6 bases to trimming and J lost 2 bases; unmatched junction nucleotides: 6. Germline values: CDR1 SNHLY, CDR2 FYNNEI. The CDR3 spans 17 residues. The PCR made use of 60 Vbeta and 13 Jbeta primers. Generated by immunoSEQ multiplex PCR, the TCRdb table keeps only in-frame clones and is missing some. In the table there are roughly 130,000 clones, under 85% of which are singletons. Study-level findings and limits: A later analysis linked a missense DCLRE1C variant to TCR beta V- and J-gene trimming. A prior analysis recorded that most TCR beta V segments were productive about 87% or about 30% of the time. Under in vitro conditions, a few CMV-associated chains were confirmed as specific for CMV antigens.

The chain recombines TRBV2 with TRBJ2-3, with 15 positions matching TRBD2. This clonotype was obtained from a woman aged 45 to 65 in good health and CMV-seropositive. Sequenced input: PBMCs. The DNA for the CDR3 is TGTGCCAGCAGCCCTGGGACTAGCGGGGGGATCACAGATACGCAGTATTTT. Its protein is CASSPGTSGGITDTQYF.